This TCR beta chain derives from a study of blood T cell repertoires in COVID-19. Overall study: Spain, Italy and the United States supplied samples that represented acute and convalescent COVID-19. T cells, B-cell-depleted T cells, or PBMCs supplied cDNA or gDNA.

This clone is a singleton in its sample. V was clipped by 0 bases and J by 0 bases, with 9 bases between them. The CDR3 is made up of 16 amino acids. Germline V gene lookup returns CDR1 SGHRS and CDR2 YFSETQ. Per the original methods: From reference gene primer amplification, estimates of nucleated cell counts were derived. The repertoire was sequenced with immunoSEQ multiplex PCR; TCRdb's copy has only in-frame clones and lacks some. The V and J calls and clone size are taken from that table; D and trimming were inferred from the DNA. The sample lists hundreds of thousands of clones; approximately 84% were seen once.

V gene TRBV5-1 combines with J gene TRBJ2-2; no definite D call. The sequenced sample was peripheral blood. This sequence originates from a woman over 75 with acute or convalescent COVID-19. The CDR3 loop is CASSLGHHSNTGELFF. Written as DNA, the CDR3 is TGCGCCAGCAGCTTGGGACACCACTCGAACACCGGGGAGCTGTTTTTT.